The 28 T cell receptor beta chains below all came from one sample that was sequenced in a study of identical twins. MiXCR, applied by TCRdb to the 5' RACE reads, yields one record per CDR3 protein. This table has hundreds of thousands of distinct CDR3 sequences, over 8.5% appearing once. The sample was also reused in another study, on yellow fever vaccine responses in identical twins.

The sequenced sample was PBMCs. These receptors came from a woman aged 18 to 35 in good health.

This clonotype has a handful of counts. The rearrangement uses TRBV9 and TRBJ2-3; 8 bases are a match to TRBD2. The J segment lost 2 bases and the V segment lost 2 bases, leaving 7 bases of the junction unmatched. CDR3 size: 16 residues. Germline V gene data show CDR1 as SGDLS and CDR2 as YYNGEE. The CDR3 region has the DNA TGTGCCAGCAGCGTTTCGACTAGCGTGGACACAGATACGCAGTATTTT. This translates into CASSVSTSVDTDTQYF.

The V call is TRBV5-1, the J call TRBJ2-6, with D possibly TRBD1 on 5 matching bases. CDR1 and CDR2 (germline): SGHRS, YFSETQ. The CDR3 length is 17 residues. The V and J ends lost 2 bases and 0 bases respectively, with 12 bases between them. The CDR3, as DNA: TGCGCCAGCAGCTTAAGACAGTCTGCCTCTGGGGCCAACGTCCTGACTTTC. This codes for CASSLRQSASGANVLTF.

This chain connects TRBV5-1 to TRBJ2-7; D is possibly TRBD1 (8 bases). Trimming shortened V by 4 bases and J by 3 bases, and 14 bases separated the two germline ends. The CDR3 has 14 amino acids. Germline V gene data show CDR1 as SGHRS and CDR2 as YFSETQ. The CDR3, as DNA: TGCGCCAGCAGCGGCACAGGGGGGGGCTACGAGCAGTACTTC. It translates to CASSGTGGGYEQYF.

This clonotype was found many times. This chain links TRBV6-1 with TRBJ1-6, with 7 bases that match TRBD1. V lost 6 bases to trimming and J lost 10 bases; unmatched junction nucleotides: 9. In germline, CDR1 is MNHNS, CDR2 SASEGT. This CDR3 comprises 14 residues. CDR3 bases: TGTGCCAGCAGAGCCACAGGGGACAGCTCACCCCTCCACTTT. Translated, it gives CASRATGDSSPLHF.

This clonotype showed up many times. V is TRBV28 and J is TRBJ2-7; D not certain. Germline V gene data show CDR1 as MDHEN and CDR2 as SYDVKM. Trimming removed 5 bases from V and 4 bases from J, with 6 bases in between. This CDR3 spans 11 amino acids. The DNA for the CDR3 is TGTGCCAGCAGTCAACAGTACGAGCAGTACTTC. Translation gives CASSQQYEQYF.

The rearrangement links TRBV2 to TRBJ1-2; D is perhaps TRBD1 (5 bases). Germline V gene lookup returns CDR1 SNHLY and CDR2 FYNNEI. The CDR3 spans 13 residues. V lost 7 bases and J 3 bases, leaving 12 bases between the germline ends. As DNA, the CDR3 is TGTGCCAGCATTGGGCAGGGCGACTATGGCTACACCTTC. It encodes CASIGQGDYGYTF.

The sample holds a few counts of this clonotype. The chain couples TRBV6-5 to TRBJ1-1, with no clear D. Germline loops: CDR1 MNHEY, CDR2 SVGAGI. Trimming pared 2 bases from V and 5 bases from J, leaving 9 bases between. The CDR3 totals 13 residues. The CDR3 region has the DNA TGTGCCAGCAGTTACGGGGTATTGACTGAAGCTTTCTTT. Protein: CASSYGVLTEAFF.

The chain employs TRBV6-5 and TRBJ2-2; TRBD2 agrees at 7 bases. Germline-derived CDR1 and CDR2 are MNHEY and SVGAGI. The CDR3 totals 15 residues. V trimming: 0 bases; J trimming: 7 bases; junction bases outside the gene matches: 5. The CDR3 sequence is CASSYSGGGVGELFF. DNA of the CDR3: TGTGCCAGCAGTTACTCTGGTGGGGGGGTCGGGGAGCTGTTTTTT.

This clonotype was seen a handful of times. CDR3 sequence reads: CAISGDQAGATGANVLTF. CDR3 nucleotides: TGTGCCATCAGTGGGGATCAAGCGGGCGCTACTGGGGCCAACGTCCTGACTTTC. V is TRBV10-3 and J is TRBJ2-6; D may be TRBD2 (6 bases). Germline V lookup: CDR1 ENHRY, CDR2 SYGVKD. V lost 4 bases, J lost 2 bases, and 18 bases lay in between. The CDR3 has 18 amino acids.

In this sample, this clonotype turned up many times. The CDR3 DNA reads TGTGCCAGCAGTAAATTAGCGGGAGGTCGTGCGAAGGAGACCCAGTACTTC. Translation gives CASSKLAGGRAKETQYF. This sequence joins TRBV28 and TRBJ2-5, with 10 bases fitting TRBD2. Per the germline V gene, CDR1 is MDHEN and CDR2 is SYDVKM. CDR3 length equals 17 residues. V lost 5 bases to trimming and J lost 5 bases; unmatched junction nucleotides: 14.

There are a few counts of this clonotype. The CDR3 here is CASSYSMYSNQPQHF. CDR3 nucleotide sequence: TGTGCCAGCAGTTACTCGATGTATAGCAATCAGCCCCAGCATTTT. The chain is built from TRBV6-5 and TRBJ1-5; D is ambiguous. CDR1 MNHEY and CDR2 SVGAGI come from the germline V gene. The CDR3 runs to 15 residues. The V end was cut by 0 bases, the J end by 0 bases, with 6 bases between.

The table lists this clonotype with a few counts. The chain employs TRBV20-1 and TRBJ2-7; D is tentatively TRBD1 or TRBD2 (5 bases each). V lost 7 bases and J lost 6, with 22 bases in between. CDR3 length equals 14 residues. CDR1 is DFQATT, CDR2 SNEGSKA, per germline (reference sequence). The CDR3 region is CSVGPGAVLLEQYF. As DNA, the CDR3 is TGCAGTGTTGGACCCGGGGCGGTCCTTCTCGAGCAGTACTTC.

Only a few counts were recorded for this clonotype. The chain has TRBV2 and TRBJ2-1; 10 bases match TRBD1. The J segment lost 10 bases and the V segment lost 4 bases, leaving 7 bases of the junction unmatched. The CDR3 runs to 14 residues. Germline V lookup: CDR1 SNHLY, CDR2 FYNNEI. The CDR3 region is CASSGTRTGGEQFF. In DNA, the CDR3 is TGTGCCAGCAGTGGCACCCGGACAGGGGGAGAGCAGTTCTTC.

This chain connects TRBV11-2 to TRBJ2-3; tentative D call: TRBD1 (6 bases). V gave up 7 bases and J gave up 2 bases, with 13 bases separating them. The CDR3 extends over 14 amino acids. Per germline, CDR1 SGHAT and CDR2 FQNNGV. DNA for the CDR3: TGTGCCAGCACCTACAGGGTCTTCACAGATACGCAGTATTTT. Translated, it gives CASTYRVFTDTQYF.

This clonotype was detected a few times. CDR3 sequence reads: CASSLPEGLEGYF. In DNA, the CDR3 is TGTGCCAGCAGCTTACCGGAGGGGCTCGAAGGGTATTTT. The rearrangement joins TRBV7-9 to TRBJ2-3; the D gene is possibly TRBD2 (6 bases). V gave up 2 bases and J gave up 14 bases, with 17 bases separating them. This CDR3 comprises 13 residues. Germline V gene sequence: CDR1 SEHNR, CDR2 FQNEAQ (reference sequence).

The chain recombines TRBV2 with TRBJ2-5; D ambiguous. CDR3 size: 13 residues. The V end was cut by 10 bases, the J end by 4 bases, with 16 bases between. Germline-derived CDR1 and CDR2 are SNHLY and FYNNEI. The CDR3 spells CANAQLPRETQYF. Here the CDR3 DNA reads TGTGCCAACGCCCAATTACCACGAGAGACCCAGTACTTC.

This clonotype has more than one count but fewer than ten. This rearrangement joins TRBV28 to TRBJ2-1, with 9 bases lining up with TRBD2. CDR1 is MDHEN and CDR2 is SYDVKM in the germline V gene. The CDR3 totals 18 residues. J was trimmed by 9 bases and V by 2 bases; bases with no gene match: 17. The CDR3 DNA reads as TGTGCCAGCAGTTTAAATCCCCAAACCGGGACTAGCTGGGGTGAGCAGTTCTTC. Its translation is CASSLNPQTGTSWGEQFF.

This clonotype was seen a few times. V is TRBV7-9 and J is TRBJ2-3; TRBD1 is a possible D gene (6 bases). This CDR3 region has 16 residues. V was clipped by 6 bases and J by 7 bases, with 23 bases between them. Per germline, CDR1 SEHNR and CDR2 FQNEAQ (reference sequence). In DNA, the CDR3 is TGTGCCAGCAGACCACGCTCAACAGGGTTGGGGAATACGCAGTATTTT. Translating it yields CASRPRSTGLGNTQYF.

This clonotype was seen only a few times. This chain uses TRBV6-6 with TRBJ1-2; 9 bases line up with TRBD1. The junction had 4 bases not matched to a gene; V was cut back by 8 bases and J by 3 bases. CDR3 size: 13 residues. The germline gives CDR1 MNHNY, CDR2 SVGAGI (reference sequence). CDR3 DNA: TGTGCCAGCGCGACAGGGGGGGACTATGGCTACACCTTC. Protein product: CASATGGDYGYTF.

The chain is built from TRBV12-3 or TRBV12-4 and TRBJ2-1; tentative D call: TRBD2 (5 bases). The CDR3 contains 18 residues. V was clipped by 11 bases and J by 3 bases, with 29 bases between them. Here the CDR3 DNA reads TGTGCCTTCAGTTTCGTCGGGAAGTCCTGGTACGGCTACAATGAGCAGTTCTTC. It translates to CAFSFVGKSWYGYNEQFF.

This rearrangement joins TRBV19 to TRBJ1-1; D remains ambiguous. The CDR3 spans 10 residues. Trimming left V 8 bases short and J 7 bases short, with 8 bases between. Germline V gives CDR1 LNHDA, CDR2 SQIVND (reference sequence). In DNA, the CDR3 is TGTGCCAGTGGAGACGGTGAAGCTTTCTTT. Its translation: CASGDGEAFF.

This clonotype came up a few times. J is TRBJ1-6 and V is TRBV28, with D tentatively TRBD1 (6 bases). This CDR3 comprises 15 residues. Germline V gene sequence: CDR1 MDHEN, CDR2 SYDVKM. The V gene lost 7 bases and the J gene lost 10 bases, with 20 bases spanning the gap. The CDR3 loop reads CASTPTGRGSSPLHF. In DNA form, the CDR3 reads TGTGCCAGCACCCCCACAGGGAGAGGTTCCTCACCCCTCCACTTT.

V is TRBV6-1 and J is TRBJ2-3; D could derive from TRBD1 or TRBD2 (5 bases each). Trimming pared 6 bases from V and 5 bases from J, leaving 15 bases between. Germline CDR1 and CDR2: MNHNS and SASEGT. This CDR3 is built from 14 residues. CDR3 in DNA: TGTGCCAGCAGAGTCCCGGGACGGGAAGATACGCAGTATTTT. This sequence encodes CASRVPGREDTQYF.

The rearrangement uses TRBV30 and TRBJ2-7, with D perhaps TRBD1 (5 bases). The CDR3 is made up of 12 amino acids. Germline CDR1 and CDR2: GTSNPN and SVGIG (reference sequence). V dropped 4 bases and J dropped 2 bases, with 9 bases sitting between them. In nucleotides, the CDR3 is TGTGCCTGGACAGGGCAGGCCTACGAGCAGTACTTC. Translated: CAWTGQAYEQYF.

The chain recombines TRBV2 with TRBJ2-7; D possibly uses TRBD1 or TRBD2 (5 bases each). With 10 bases removed from V and 5 bases from J, the gap between germline ends came to 24 bases. Germline V gives CDR1 SNHLY, CDR2 FYNNEI. The CDR3 contains 15 residues. CDR3 sequence reads: CATGDPGNRYDEQYF. CDR3 DNA sequence: TGTGCCACCGGGGACCCGGGTAACAGGTATGACGAGCAGTACTTC.

This clonotype was picked up many times. This rearrangement joins TRBV6-5 to TRBJ1-2, with D perhaps matching TRBD1 (6 bases). The CDR3 totals 17 residues. Looked up from germline, CDR1 is MNHEY and CDR2 is SVGAGI. Between the trimmed V and J ends, which lost 3 bases and 4 bases, there was a span of 21 bases. The CDR3 spells CASSYEAGQLLSYGYTF. In DNA form, the CDR3 reads TGTGCCAGCAGTTATGAAGCAGGACAGCTCTTGTCCTATGGCTACACCTTC.

Ten or more counts support this clonotype. The V gene is TRBV10-3, the J gene TRBJ1-2; the D gene is possibly TRBD1 (5 bases). The CDR3 covers 13 residues. Germline loops: CDR1 ENHRY, CDR2 SYGVKD. The V end was cut by 4 bases, the J end by 8 bases, with 14 bases between. The CDR3 here is CAISARDSEGYTF. The DNA for the CDR3 is TGTGCCATCAGTGCCAGGGACTCGGAAGGCTACACCTTC.

This clonotype has more than one count but fewer than ten. V gene TRBV29-1 combines with J gene TRBJ2-5, with TRBD1 as a possible D gene (6 bases). Germline V gene lookup returns CDR1 SQVTM and CDR2 ANQGSEA. V lost 7 bases and J lost 6, with 12 bases in between. The CDR3 has 11 amino acids. The CDR3 sequence is CSAQGPKTQYF. In DNA form, the CDR3 reads TGCAGCGCGCAGGGGCCCAAGACCCAGTACTTC.